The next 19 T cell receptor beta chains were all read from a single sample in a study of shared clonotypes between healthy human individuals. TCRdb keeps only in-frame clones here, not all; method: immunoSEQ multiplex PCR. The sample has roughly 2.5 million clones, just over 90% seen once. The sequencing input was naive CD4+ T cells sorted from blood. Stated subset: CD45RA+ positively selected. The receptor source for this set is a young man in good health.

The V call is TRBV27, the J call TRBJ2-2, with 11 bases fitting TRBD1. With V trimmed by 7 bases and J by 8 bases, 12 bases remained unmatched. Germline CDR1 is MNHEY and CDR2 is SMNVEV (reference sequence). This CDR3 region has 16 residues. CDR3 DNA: TGTGCCAGCACCTACATGGACAGGGGGCGTTCGGGGGAGCTGTTTTTT. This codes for CASTYMDRGRSGELFF.

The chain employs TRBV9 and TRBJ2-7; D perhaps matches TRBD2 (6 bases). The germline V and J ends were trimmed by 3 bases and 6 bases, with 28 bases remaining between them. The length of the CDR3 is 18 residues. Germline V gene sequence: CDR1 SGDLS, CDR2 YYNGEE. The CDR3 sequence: CASSAKTGLPSRGGEQYF. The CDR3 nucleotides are TGTGCCAGCAGCGCCAAGACGGGACTTCCCTCGCGTGGTGGCGAGCAGTACTTC.

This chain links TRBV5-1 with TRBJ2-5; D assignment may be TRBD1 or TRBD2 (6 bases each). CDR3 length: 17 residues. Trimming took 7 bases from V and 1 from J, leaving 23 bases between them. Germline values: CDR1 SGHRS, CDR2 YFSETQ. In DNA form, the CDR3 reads TGCGCCAGCCTAGTACGGGGGCAGGGATCCCCCCAAGAGACCCAGTACTTC. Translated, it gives CASLVRGQGSPQETQYF.

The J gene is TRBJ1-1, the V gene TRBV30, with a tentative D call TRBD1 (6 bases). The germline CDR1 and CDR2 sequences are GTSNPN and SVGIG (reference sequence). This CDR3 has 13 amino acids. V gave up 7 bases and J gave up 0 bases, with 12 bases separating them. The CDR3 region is CAYDRNLNTEAFF. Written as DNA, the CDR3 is TGTGCCTACGACAGGAATTTGAACACTGAAGCTTTCTTT.

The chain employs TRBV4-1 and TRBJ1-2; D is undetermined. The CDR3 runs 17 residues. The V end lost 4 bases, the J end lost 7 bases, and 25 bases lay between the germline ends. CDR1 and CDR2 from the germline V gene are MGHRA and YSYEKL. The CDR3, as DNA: TGCGCCAGCAGCCTAGCGGGCGGCGGGAACCTTCTCTTTGGCTACACCTTC. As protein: CASSLAGGGNLLFGYTF.

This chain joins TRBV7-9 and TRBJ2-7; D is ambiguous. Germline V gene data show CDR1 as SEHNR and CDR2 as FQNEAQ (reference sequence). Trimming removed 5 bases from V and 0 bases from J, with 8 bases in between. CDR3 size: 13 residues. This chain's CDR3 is CASSRLGSYEQYF. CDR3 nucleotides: TGTGCCAGCAGCCGGCTCGGCTCCTACGAGCAGTACTTC.

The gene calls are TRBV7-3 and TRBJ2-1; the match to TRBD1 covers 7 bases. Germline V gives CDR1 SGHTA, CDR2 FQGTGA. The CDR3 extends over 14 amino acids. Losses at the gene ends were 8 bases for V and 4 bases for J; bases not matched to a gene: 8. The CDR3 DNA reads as TGTGCCAGCGCTACCGGGACAGCTTACAATGAGCAGTTCTTC. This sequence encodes CASATGTAYNEQFF.

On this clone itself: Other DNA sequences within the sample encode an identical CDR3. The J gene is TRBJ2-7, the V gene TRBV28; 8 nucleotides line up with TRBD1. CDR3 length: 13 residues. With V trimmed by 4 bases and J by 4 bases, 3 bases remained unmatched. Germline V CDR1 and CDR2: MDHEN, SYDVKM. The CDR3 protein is CASSSGGWYEQYF. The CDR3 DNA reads TGTGCCAGCAGTTCAGGGGGCTGGTACGAGCAGTACTTC.

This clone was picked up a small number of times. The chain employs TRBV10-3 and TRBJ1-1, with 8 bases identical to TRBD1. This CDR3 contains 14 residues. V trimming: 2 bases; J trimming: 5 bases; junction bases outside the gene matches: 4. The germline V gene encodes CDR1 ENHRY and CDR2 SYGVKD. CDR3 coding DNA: TGTGCCATCAGTGAGACAGGGGGAAGGACTGAAGCTTTCTTT. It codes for CAISETGGRTEAFF.

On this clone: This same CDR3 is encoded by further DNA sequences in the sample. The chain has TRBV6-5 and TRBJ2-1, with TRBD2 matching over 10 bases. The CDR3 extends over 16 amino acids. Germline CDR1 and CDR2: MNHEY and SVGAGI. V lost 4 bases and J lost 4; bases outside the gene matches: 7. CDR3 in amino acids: CASSSLGLAAYNEQFF. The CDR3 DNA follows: TGTGCCAGCAGTTCACTTGGACTAGCGGCGTACAATGAGCAGTTCTTC.

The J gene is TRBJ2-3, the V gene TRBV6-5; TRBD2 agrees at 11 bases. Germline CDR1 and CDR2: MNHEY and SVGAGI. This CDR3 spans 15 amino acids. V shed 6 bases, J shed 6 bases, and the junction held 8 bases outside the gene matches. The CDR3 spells CASRPLAGVGDTQYF. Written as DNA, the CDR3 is TGTGCCAGCAGACCACTAGCGGGAGTTGGTGATACGCAGTATTTT.

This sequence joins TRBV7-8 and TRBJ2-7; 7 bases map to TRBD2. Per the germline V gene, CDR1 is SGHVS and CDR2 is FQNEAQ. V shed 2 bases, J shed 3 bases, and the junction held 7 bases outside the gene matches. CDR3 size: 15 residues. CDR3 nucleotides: TGTGCCAGCAGCTTACAACCGGGGGGATACTACGAGCAGTACTTC. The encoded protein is CASSLQPGGYYEQYF.

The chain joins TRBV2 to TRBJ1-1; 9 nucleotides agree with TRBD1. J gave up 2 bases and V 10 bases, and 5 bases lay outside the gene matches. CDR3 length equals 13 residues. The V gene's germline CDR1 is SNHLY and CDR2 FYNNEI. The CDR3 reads CATRDRVNTEAFF. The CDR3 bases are TGTGCCACCCGGGACAGGGTAAACACTGAAGCTTTCTTT. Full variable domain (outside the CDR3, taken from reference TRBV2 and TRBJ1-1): EPEVTQTPSHQVTQMGQEVILRCVPISNHLYFYWYRQILGQKVEFLVSFYNNEISEKSEIFDDQFSVERPDGSNFTLKIRSTKLEDSAMYFCATRDRVNTEAFFGQGTRLTVV.

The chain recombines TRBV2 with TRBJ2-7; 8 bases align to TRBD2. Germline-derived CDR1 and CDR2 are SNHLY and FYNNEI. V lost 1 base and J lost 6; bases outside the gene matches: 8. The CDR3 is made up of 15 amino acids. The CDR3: CASSEEGLAGSEQYF. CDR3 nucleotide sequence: TGTGCCAGCAGTGAAGAAGGGCTAGCGGGTTCCGAGCAGTACTTC.

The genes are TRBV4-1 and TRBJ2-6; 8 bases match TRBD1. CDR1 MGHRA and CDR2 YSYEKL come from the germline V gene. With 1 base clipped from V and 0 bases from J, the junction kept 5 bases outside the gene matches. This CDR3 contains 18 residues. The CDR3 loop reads CASSQVGTGPSGANVLTF. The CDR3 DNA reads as TGCGCCAGCAGCCAAGTGGGGACAGGTCCCTCTGGGGCCAACGTCCTGACTTTC.

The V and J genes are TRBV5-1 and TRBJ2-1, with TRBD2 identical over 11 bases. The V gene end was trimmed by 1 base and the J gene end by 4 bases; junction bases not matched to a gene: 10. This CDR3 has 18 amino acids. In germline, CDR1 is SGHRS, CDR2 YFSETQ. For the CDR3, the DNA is TGCGCCAGCAGCTTGCTCAGGGGTGGGACTAGCGGATACAATGAGCAGTTCTTC. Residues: CASSLLRGGTSGYNEQFF.

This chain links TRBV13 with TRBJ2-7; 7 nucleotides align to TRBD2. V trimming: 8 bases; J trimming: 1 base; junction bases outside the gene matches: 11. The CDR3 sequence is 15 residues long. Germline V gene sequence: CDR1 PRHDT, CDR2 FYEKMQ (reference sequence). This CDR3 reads CASSVVAGESYEQYF. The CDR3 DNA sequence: TGTGCCAGCTCCGTGGTGGCGGGAGAGTCCTACGAGCAGTACTTC.

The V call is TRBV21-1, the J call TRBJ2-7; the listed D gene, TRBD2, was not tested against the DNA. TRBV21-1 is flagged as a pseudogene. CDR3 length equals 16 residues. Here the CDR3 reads CASSKVAPALCYEQYF. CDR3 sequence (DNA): TGTGCCAGCAGCAAAGTAGCCCCGGCCTTGTGCTACGAGCAGTACTTC.

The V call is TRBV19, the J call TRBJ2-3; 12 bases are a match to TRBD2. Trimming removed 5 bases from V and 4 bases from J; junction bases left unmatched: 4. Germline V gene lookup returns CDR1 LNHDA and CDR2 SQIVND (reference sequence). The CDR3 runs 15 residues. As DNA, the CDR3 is TGTGCCAGTAGTCTAACTAGCGGGAGGTCAGATACGCAGTATTTT. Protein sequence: CASSLTSGRSDTQYF. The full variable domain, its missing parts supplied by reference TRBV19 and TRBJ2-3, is DGGITQSPKYLFRKEGQNVTLSCEQNLNHDAMYWYRQDPGQGLRLIYYSQIVNDFQKGDIAEGYSVSREKKESFPLTVTSAQKNPTAFYLCASSLTSGRSDTQYFGPGTRLTVL.